These 32 T cell receptor beta chains originate from one sample sequenced in a study of blood T cell repertoires in COVID-19. The method was immunoSEQ multiplex PCR; TCRdb's version includes in-frame clones alone and lacks a portion of them. Among tens of thousands of clones, around 85% were seen once, and the ten largest hold 3.4%. Sample: peripheral blood. These receptors all stem from a man aged 45 to 65 with acute or convalescent COVID-19.

The chain uses TRBV11-2 and TRBJ2-5; weak D call: TRBD1 (6 bases). The V gene's germline CDR1 is SGHAT and CDR2 FQNNGV. There are 14 residues in the CDR3. V lost 5 bases and J lost 2, with 12 bases in between. CDR3 region: CASSQGQIQETQYF. CDR3 bases: TGTGCCAGCAGCCAAGGACAGATTCAAGAGACCCAGTACTTC.

This chain uses TRBV10-2 with TRBJ2-7; maybe TRBD2 (6 bases). The V gene's germline CDR1 is WSHSY and CDR2 SAAADI. Trimming cost V 6 bases and J 3 bases, with 9 bases left between them. CDR3 length: 12 residues. The DNA of the CDR3 is TGCGCCAGCAGCTCCGGGGGCTACGAGCAGTACTTC. Translated, it gives CASSSGGYEQYF.

The gene calls are TRBV18 and TRBJ2-1; 11 nucleotides match TRBD2. V was clipped by 3 bases and J by 6 bases; unmatched bases: 4. Germline loops: CDR1 KGHSH, CDR2 LQKENI. This CDR3 is 15 amino acids long. DNA of the CDR3: TGTGCCAGCTCACCCGGGACTAGCGGCTTCAATGAGCAGTTCTTC. Translating gives CASSPGTSGFNEQFF.

The V and J genes are TRBV19 and TRBJ1-1; 9 bases align to TRBD1. The CDR3 length is 14 residues. The V gene end was trimmed by 4 bases and the J gene end by 5 bases; junction bases not matched to a gene: 5. Germline CDR1 is LNHDA and CDR2 is SQIVND (reference sequence). The CDR3 here is CASSSRDRVTEAFF. The CDR3 DNA reads TGTGCCAGTAGTAGCCGGGACAGGGTGACTGAAGCTTTCTTT.

The genes are TRBV7-2 and TRBJ2-7; 11 nucleotides agree with TRBD2. The CDR3 loop spans 15 amino acids. Germline trimming cut 2 bases from V and 7 bases from J; bases unmatched to any gene: 7. Germline CDR1 reads SGHTA; CDR2 reads FQGNSA. The CDR3 region has the DNA TGTGCCAGCAGCTTAAATCATGCTAGCGGGGGGGAGCAGTACTTC. This translates into CASSLNHASGGEQYF.

This rearrangement joins TRBV14 to TRBJ2-2; D not resolved. Deletions cut 7 bases from V and 4 bases from J, with 13 bases between. The CDR3 is 14 amino acids. In germline, CDR1 is SGHDN, CDR2 FVKESK. The CDR3 loop is CASTPQFGTGELFF. The CDR3 coding sequence is TGTGCCAGCACCCCACAGTTTGGCACCGGGGAGCTGTTTTTT.

J is TRBJ2-5 and V is TRBV3-1 (or the pseudogene TRBV3-2), with TRBD2 as a possible D gene (7 bases). Germline CDR1 reads LGHDT; CDR2 reads YNNKEL (reference sequence). V lost 2 bases and J lost 2, with 12 bases in between. The CDR3 is 15 amino acids. CDR3 sequence (DNA): TGTGCCAGCAGCCAAAGGGAGGGGGTTCAAGAGACCCAGTACTTC. Translation: CASSQREGVQETQYF.

The chain links TRBV27 to TRBJ1-3, with D possibly being TRBD1 (6 bases). The CDR3 sequence is 19 residues long. V was trimmed by 0 bases and J by 2 bases, leaving 20 bases between them. Germline V gene sequence: CDR1 MNHEY, CDR2 SMNVEV (reference sequence). CDR3 residues: CASSLSMTGHGVAGNTIYF. The DNA of the CDR3 is TGTGCCAGCAGTTTATCGATGACAGGCCATGGCGTCGCTGGAAACACCATATATTTT.

This chain joins TRBV5-1 and TRBJ1-2, with 7 nucleotides matching TRBD1. J gave up 0 bases and V 0 bases, and 2 bases lay outside the gene matches. The CDR3 is 15 residues long. The germline V gene has CDR1 SGHRS and CDR2 YFSETQ. The CDR3 DNA reads TGCGCCAGCAGCTTGGCAGGGGGAGCTAACTATGGCTACACCTTC. Translation: CASSLAGGANYGYTF.

This clone occurred a few times. The chain recombines TRBV6-1 with TRBJ1-2, with D tentatively TRBD1 (6 bases). The CDR3 consists of 14 residues. Trimming took 5 bases from V and 2 from J, leaving 12 bases between them. Per germline, CDR1 MNHNS and CDR2 SASEGT. In nucleotides, the CDR3 is TGTGCCAGCAGTCCGGGACAATTGAACTATGGCTACACCTTC. Its translation is CASSPGQLNYGYTF.

This clone occurred once. Here the CDR3 DNA reads TGTGCCCGCGATGGGGGGGCGGGAAATCAGCCCCAGCATTTT. Translation: CARDGGAGNQPQHF. The V and J genes are TRBV9 and TRBJ1-5, with a weak D call TRBD1 (6 bases). The CDR3 has 14 amino acids. V lost 10 bases and J 4 bases, leaving 18 bases between the germline ends. Germline V gene sequence: CDR1 SGDLS, CDR2 YYNGEE.

This clone was seen just once. The J gene is TRBJ2-7, the V gene TRBV29-1; possible D gene TRBD1, 5 bases. V lost 5 bases and J lost 0, with 11 bases in between. The CDR3 spans 13 residues. Germline V gene data show CDR1 as SQVTM and CDR2 as ANQGSEA. The CDR3 is CSVLKGNSYEQYF. The CDR3 bases are TGCAGCGTTTTGAAGGGGAACTCCTACGAGCAGTACTTC.

The rearrangement uses TRBV5-6 and TRBJ2-1; D is unresolved. From germline, CDR1 is SGHDT and CDR2 YYEEEE. With 0 bases removed from V and 4 bases from J, the gap between germline ends came to 5 bases. The CDR3 is 13 residues long. This chain's CDR3 is CASSLDRYNEQFF. CDR3 sequence (DNA): TGTGCCAGCAGCTTGGACCGGTACAATGAGCAGTTCTTC.

This chain joins TRBV5-8 and TRBJ1-1, with 8 bases lining up with TRBD1. Germline V gene sequence: CDR1 SGHTS, CDR2 YDEGEE. The CDR3 spans 15 residues. The junction had 6 bases not matched to a gene; V was cut back by 4 bases and J by 1 base. The CDR3 DNA is TGTGCCAGCAGCCGCATGGACAGGGCGAACACTGAAGCTTTCTTT. Amino acid sequence: CASSRMDRANTEAFF.

The chain employs TRBV11-3 and TRBJ2-1; 7 bases agree with TRBD1. The CDR3 covers 13 residues. The junction had 2 bases not matched to a gene; V was cut back by 5 bases and J by 4 bases. Germline V gene lookup returns CDR1 SGHNT and CDR2 YENEEA. The CDR3 DNA is TGTGCCAGCAGCATGGGACAGTACAATGAGCAGTTCTTC. This codes for CASSMGQYNEQFF.

This chain uses TRBV7-3 with TRBJ2-3; no clear D. Germline V CDR1 and CDR2: SGHTA, FQGTGA. CDR3 length: 11 amino acids. V lost 5 bases, J lost 2 bases, and 2 bases lay in between. This CDR3 reads CASSLTDTQYF. In nucleotides, the CDR3 is TGTGCCAGCAGCCTCACAGATACGCAGTATTTT. The full variable domain, completed using reference TRBV7-3 and TRBJ2-3, is GAGVSQTPSNKVTEKGKYVELRCDPISGHTALYWYRQSLGQGPEFLIYFQGTGAADDSGLPNDRFFAVRPEGSVSTLKIQRTERGDSAVYLCASSLTDTQYFGPGTRLTVL.

This clone rates as medium-sized (0.01 to 0.1%). This rearrangement joins TRBV6-6 to TRBJ2-7; 13 bases are shared with TRBD2. The V gene end was trimmed by 4 bases and the J gene end by 0 bases; junction bases not matched to a gene: 3. The CDR3 spans 16 residues. Germline V gene lookup returns CDR1 MNHNY and CDR2 SVGAGI (reference sequence). The CDR3 spells CASSSGTSGASYEQYF. As DNA, the CDR3 is TGTGCCAGCAGTTCCGGGACTAGCGGGGCCTCCTACGAGCAGTACTTC.

CDR3 amino acids: CASRETQYF. The CDR3 DNA is TGTGCCAGCCGGGAGACCCAGTACTTC. The chain couples TRBV12-3 or TRBV12-4 to TRBJ2-5, with D uncertain. The CDR3 is 9 residues long. V shed 8 bases and J shed 5 bases, with 3 bases lying between them.

This clone was recorded only once. The chain joins TRBV2 to TRBJ2-5; 9 positions match TRBD1. The CDR3 loop spans 13 amino acids. In germline, CDR1 is SNHLY, CDR2 FYNNEI. J lost 5 bases, V lost 6 bases, and 4 bases had no gene match. The CDR3: CASSYGTGETQYF. In DNA, the CDR3 is TGTGCCAGCAGCTACGGGACAGGGGAGACCCAGTACTTC.

This chain uses TRBV5-1 with TRBJ1-1, with 9 bases fitting TRBD1. The germline V gene encodes CDR1 SGHRS and CDR2 YFSETQ. Trimming removed 2 bases from V and 10 bases from J; junction bases left unmatched: 3. The CDR3 contains 12 residues. The CDR3 here is CASSFTGGSAFF. The CDR3 DNA follows: TGCGCCAGCAGCTTCACAGGGGGCTCAGCTTTCTTT.

V is TRBV11-2 and J is TRBJ1-4; unclear D gene. Trimming removed 6 bases at V and 8 bases at J, with 10 bases between. The CDR3 has 12 amino acids. Germline CDR1 SGHAT, CDR2 FQNNGV. The DNA for the CDR3 is TGTGCCAGCAGACGGGAAGTCGAAAAACTGTTTTTT. As protein: CASRREVEKLFF.

The chain carries TRBV7-9 and TRBJ2-7; 11 nucleotides line up with TRBD1. CDR1 and CDR2 (germline): SEHNR, FQNEAQ (reference sequence). V dropped 4 bases and J dropped 0; count of bases not matched to a gene: 2. The CDR3 runs to 15 residues. The CDR3 here is CASSSGTGGSYEQYF. DNA for the CDR3: TGTGCCAGCAGCTCCGGGACAGGGGGCTCCTACGAGCAGTACTTC. The entire variable domain, with the rest obtained from reference TRBV7-9 and TRBJ2-7, is as follows: DTGVSQNPRHKITKRGQNVTFRCDPISEHNRLYWYRQTLGQGPEFLTYFQNEAQLEKSRLLSDRFSAERPKGSFSTLEIQRTEQGDSAMYLCASSSGTGGSYEQYFGPGTRLTVT.

As concerns this clone: Mismatch with germline at one junction end may stem from a read error. Here the CDR3 reads CASTPSGVQETQYF. In DNA form, the CDR3 reads TGTGCGAGCACCCCCTCCGGGGTACAAGAGACCCAGTACTTC. The chain uses TRBV5-4 and TRBJ2-5; D perhaps matches TRBD2 (5 bases). The CDR3 has 14 amino acids. Germline V gene lookup returns CDR1 SGHNT and CDR2 YYREEE (reference sequence).

V usage is TRBV27 and J usage is TRBJ2-7; 14 bases are shared with TRBD2. V shed 8 bases, J shed 1 base, and the junction held 1 base outside the gene matches. The CDR3 consists of 14 residues. Germline values: CDR1 MNHEY, CDR2 SMNVEV (reference sequence). DNA for the CDR3: TGTGCCAGCGGGACTAGCGGGAGTTCCTACGAGCAGTACTTC. Residues: CASGTSGSSYEQYF.

The chain combines TRBV2 with TRBJ2-3, with TRBD1 matching 9 bases. Trimming took 5 bases from V and 4 from J; bases not matched to a gene: 10. The CDR3 runs to 16 residues. CDR1 and CDR2 (germline): SNHLY, FYNNEI. This CDR3 reads CASSFGGQGKADTQYF. The DNA of the CDR3 is TGTGCCAGCAGTTTTGGGGGACAGGGAAAAGCAGATACGCAGTATTTT.

The V call is TRBV4-1, the J call TRBJ2-5, with D perhaps TRBD2 (6 bases). V lost 2 bases, J lost 4 bases, and 14 bases lay in between. The CDR3 is made up of 15 amino acids. Germline assignment: CDR1 MGHRA and CDR2 YSYEKL. The CDR3 sequence is CASSQRGGGPETQYF. CDR3 DNA: TGCGCCAGCAGCCAACGGGGCGGAGGGCCAGAGACCCAGTACTTC.

V gene TRBV6-2 or TRBV6-3 combines with J gene TRBJ1-2; 12 bases match TRBD1. The germline V gene has CDR1 MNHEY and CDR2 SVGEGT. This CDR3 contains 17 residues. Unmatched junction bases numbered 8, after V lost 4 bases and J lost 2 bases. The CDR3 DNA is TGTGCCAGCAGTTCCGGGACAGGGGGCGCAGGGAACTATGGCTACACCTTC. It specifies CASSSGTGGAGNYGYTF.

The chain joins TRBV4-3 to TRBJ2-5; the match to TRBD2 covers 8 bases. V shed 3 bases and J 5 bases; nucleotides not matched to a gene: 8. Germline values: CDR1 LGHNA, CDR2 YSLEER. The length of the CDR3 is 15 residues. This CDR3 is CASSQSSGRGETQYF. Here the CDR3 DNA reads TGCGCCAGCAGCCAGTCAAGCGGGAGAGGTGAGACCCAGTACTTC.

The CDR3 nucleotides are TGTGCCAGCAGCCCATATGGCTACACCTTC. Translating gives CASSPYGYTF. This rearrangement joins TRBV7-9 to TRBJ1-2; no firm D call. CDR1 and CDR2 from the germline V gene are SEHNR and FQNEAQ (reference sequence). V lost 5 bases, J lost 5 bases, and 3 bases lay in between. The length of the CDR3 is 10 residues.

CDR3 in DNA: TGTGCCAGCAGTGTCCAGACAGGGTTCGGCTACACCTTC. Its protein product is CASSVQTGFGYTF. This chain connects TRBV27 to TRBJ1-2; the match to TRBD1 covers 7 bases. CDR3 size: 13 residues. From germline, CDR1 is MNHEY and CDR2 SMNVEV (reference sequence). After removal of 5 bases from V and 8 bases from J, the junction contained 8 bases not matched to a gene.

This sequence joins TRBV14 and TRBJ2-1; D is possibly TRBD1 (6 bases). With 2 bases removed from V and 10 bases from J, the gap between germline ends came to 21 bases. CDR1 and CDR2 (germline): SGHDN, FVKESK. The length of the CDR3 is 16 residues. The CDR3 DNA sequence: TGTGCCAGCAGCCAACGTTCGATCTCTGTAGGGGGAGAGCAGTTCTTC. It yields the protein CASSQRSISVGGEQFF.

The rearrangement uses TRBV7-9 and TRBJ1-5; 10 bases are a match to TRBD1. Germline V gives CDR1 SEHNR, CDR2 FQNEAQ (reference sequence). With V trimmed by 4 bases and J by 2 bases, 2 bases remained unmatched. CDR3 length: 15 amino acids. In DNA, the CDR3 is TGTGCCAGCAGCTGGGGGACAGGGGGCAATCAGCCCCAGCATTTT. It translates to CASSWGTGGNQPQHF.